This TCR beta chain was obtained from a study of identifying expanded T cells in peripheral blood (dated by TCRdb to about 2019). In the study overall: Separate aliquots of the same genomic DNA pool were sequenced to produce technical replicates, and four replicates were compared in pairs.

The paper as a whole reports these results and caveats: The authors expected that over much longer intervals, such as months to years, biological variance in healthy repertoires might increase even further. For all healthy donors, the variance in clone template counts between two-week samples rose significantly as total template count increased. The binomial model flagged around 1.2 differentially abundant clones between technical replicates but about 16 over two weeks and around 19 over around four weeks. Both the number of clones called differentially abundant and the false-positive rate were significantly reduced by the beta-binomial model across all healthy-donor time intervals.

Note on this clone: Its antigen remains undetermined. Base qualities are not recorded, but no much larger clone differs from it by a single base.

No immune events such as infections were documented for the healthy donors during the collection period. Time-dependent variance in a beta-binomial model of T-cell clone differential abundance was calibrated using healthy-donor blood repertoires as a training cohort. There were roughly 10 healthy donors in the training cohort, of whom 3 were female and 7 were male. Donor ages ranged from about 29 to 65 years, with an average of around 45 years. Obtained from a commercial supplier, whole blood was collected from each healthy donor at three time points set about two weeks apart. Genomic DNA was extracted from unsorted whole blood for immunosequencing. V drops 2 bases and J drops 3 bases, leaving 16 bases in between. According to the germline V gene, CDR1 reads SGHRS and CDR2 reads YFSETQ. Spanning cysteine to phenylalanine, the CDR3 consists of 16 amino acids. Only the CDR3 portion is preserved as DNA: 48 bases, with reading frame beginning at the first base.

TCRbeta CDR3 regions were profiled by bias-controlled multiplex PCR amplification of genomic DNA with the immunoSEQ Assay. The original methods were these. The absolute abundance of each unique TCRbeta CDR3 region was quantified after sequences were collapsed and filtered. Differential abundance was tested with a binomial (Fisher-equivalent) model and with a beta-binomial model adding time-dependent variance fitted from healthy donors. Clones with fewer than 5 combined templates were removed, and a clone was called differentially abundant if the clone's Benjamini-Hochberg FDR was below 0.01. In the beta-binomial model, variance was expressed as a function of the total template count across the two samples, in the form v = (b*log(k)+a)^2. As stored in TCRdb, this immuneACCESS dataset retains in-frame rearrangements with V and J assigned. A fraction of the clones does not appear; measured against another copy, unresolved V genes explain less than half of the discrepancy, and the remainder lacks a known reason. V and J calls and clone size are copied from that table; D and trimming were computed from the DNA. In all, the sample holds 83,000 or so clones, and 88% of those were seen once. Approximately 3.9% of the sample comes from the top ten.

The chain links TRBV5-1 with TRBJ2-3; TRBD1 is a possible D gene, resting on 6 matching bases. This clonotype was obtained from a person aged 18 to 70 in good health. Sequences were obtained from blood. The CDR3 region has the sequence CASSLDAAGDTDTQYF. The nucleotides are TGCGCCAGCAGCTTAGACGCGGCAGGGGATACAGATACGCAGTATTTT.